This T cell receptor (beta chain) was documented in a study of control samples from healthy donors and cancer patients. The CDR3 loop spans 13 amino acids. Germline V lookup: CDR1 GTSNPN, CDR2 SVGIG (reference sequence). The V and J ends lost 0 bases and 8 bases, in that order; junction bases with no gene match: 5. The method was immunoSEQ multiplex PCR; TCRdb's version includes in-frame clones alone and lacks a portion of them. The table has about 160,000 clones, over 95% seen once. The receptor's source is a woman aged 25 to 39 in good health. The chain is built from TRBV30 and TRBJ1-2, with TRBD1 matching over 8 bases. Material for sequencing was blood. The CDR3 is CAWSVTGVGGYTF. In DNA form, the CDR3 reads TGTGCCTGGAGTGTGACAGGGGTTGGAGGCTACACCTTC.